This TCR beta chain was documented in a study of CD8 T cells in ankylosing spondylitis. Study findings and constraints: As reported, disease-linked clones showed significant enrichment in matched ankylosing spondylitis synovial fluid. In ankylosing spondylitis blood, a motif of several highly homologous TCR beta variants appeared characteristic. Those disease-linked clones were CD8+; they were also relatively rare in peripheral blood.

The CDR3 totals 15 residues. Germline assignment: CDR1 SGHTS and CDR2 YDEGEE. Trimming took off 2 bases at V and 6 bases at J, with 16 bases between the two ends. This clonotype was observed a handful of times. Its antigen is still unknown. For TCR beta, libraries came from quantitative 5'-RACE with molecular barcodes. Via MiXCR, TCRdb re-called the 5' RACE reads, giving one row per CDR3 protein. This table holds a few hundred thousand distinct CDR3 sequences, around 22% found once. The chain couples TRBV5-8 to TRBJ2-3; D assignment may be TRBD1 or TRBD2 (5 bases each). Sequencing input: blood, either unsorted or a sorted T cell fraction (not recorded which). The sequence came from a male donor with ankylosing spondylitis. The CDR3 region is CASSFGGSVSDTQYF. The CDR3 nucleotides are TGTGCCAGCAGCTTTGGGGGTTCAGTTTCTGATACGCAGTATTTT.